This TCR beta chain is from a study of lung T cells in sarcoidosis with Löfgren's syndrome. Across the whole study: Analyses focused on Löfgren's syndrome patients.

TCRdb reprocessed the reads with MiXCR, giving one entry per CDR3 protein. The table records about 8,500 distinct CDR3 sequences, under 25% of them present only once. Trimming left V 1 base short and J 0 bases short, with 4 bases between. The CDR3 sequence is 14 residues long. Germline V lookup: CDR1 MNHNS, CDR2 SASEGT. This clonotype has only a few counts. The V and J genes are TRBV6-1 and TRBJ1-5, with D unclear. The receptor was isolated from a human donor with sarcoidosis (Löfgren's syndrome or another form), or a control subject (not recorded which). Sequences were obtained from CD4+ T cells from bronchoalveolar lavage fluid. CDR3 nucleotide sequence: TGTGCCAGCAGTGAAGGTCATAGCAATCAGCCCCAGCATTTT. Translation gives CASSEGHSNQPQHF.